One sample yielded the 19 T cell receptor beta chains listed below, sequenced in a study of blood T cell repertoires in COVID-19. Sequencing was performed with immunoSEQ multiplex PCR; in TCRdb, only in-frame clones are kept and a portion is missing. The table has about 190,000 clones, over 75% seen once. Specimen: peripheral blood. The receptors here all came from a man aged 45-60 years with acute or convalescent COVID-19.

The chain combines TRBV5-4 with TRBJ1-1, with TRBD1 identical over 7 bases. Losses at the gene ends were 10 bases for V and 0 bases for J; bases not matched to a gene: 9. Per the germline V gene, CDR1 is SGHNT and CDR2 is YYREEE (reference sequence). This CDR3 is 14 amino acids long. CDR3 protein: CAGKAGGLNTEAFF. CDR3 nucleotides: TGTGCCGGGAAGGCAGGGGGTTTGAACACTGAAGCTTTCTTT.

This clone was recorded only once. The chain has TRBV3-1 (or the pseudogene TRBV3-2) and TRBJ2-5; 8 nucleotides align to TRBD1. Germline V gives CDR1 LGHDT, CDR2 YNNKEL (reference sequence). This CDR3 is built from 16 residues. The J segment lost 4 bases and the V segment lost 1 base, leaving 8 bases of the junction unmatched. The CDR3 sequence is CASSQGDRGFGETQYF. The CDR3 DNA follows: TGTGCCAGCAGCCAAGGTGACAGGGGCTTCGGAGAGACCCAGTACTTC.

The rearrangement uses TRBV7-2 and TRBJ2-3; 7 bases are a match to TRBD2. CDR1 is SGHTA, CDR2 FQGNSA, per germline. V trimming: 3 bases; J trimming: 3 bases; junction bases outside the gene matches: 9. The CDR3 has 16 residues. CDR3 nucleotides: TGTGCCAGCAGCTTGGGGCCGGGAGGAGCGACAGATACGCAGTATTTT. This encodes CASSLGPGGATDTQYF.

The chain uses TRBV5-1 and TRBJ1-1; D gene unclear. The germline V gene has CDR1 SGHRS and CDR2 YFSETQ. V was clipped by 0 bases and J by 6 bases, with 15 bases between them. The CDR3 is 15 amino acids. In DNA form, the CDR3 reads TGCGCCAGCAGCTTGGCCGCTGCCCCGATAGCTGAAGCTTTCTTT. It translates to CASSLAAAPIAEAFF.

V and J are TRBV28 and TRBJ2-3, with TRBD1 matching over 12 bases. V dropped 4 bases and J dropped 3; count of bases not matched to a gene: 11. In germline, CDR1 is MDHEN, CDR2 SYDVKM. The CDR3 is 18 residues long. The CDR3 region has the DNA TGTGCCAGCAGTTCCCGGGACAGGGGGCGCGTCAGGACAGATACGCAGTATTTT. It encodes CASSSRDRGRVRTDTQYF.

The rearrangement links TRBV5-4 to TRBJ2-7, with TRBD1 identical over 8 bases. Germline V gene sequence: CDR1 SGHNT, CDR2 YYREEE (reference sequence). This CDR3 has 14 amino acids. Trimming took 5 bases from V and 0 from J; bases not matched to a gene: 4. CDR3 nucleotide sequence: TGTGCCAGCAGATCGGACAGGGACTCCTACGAGCAGTACGTC. Translating it yields CASRSDRDSYEQYV.

This clone was detected once. This chain links TRBV28 with TRBJ1-4; D is undetermined. Trimming pared 1 base from V and 6 bases from J, leaving 18 bases between. The CDR3 runs 17 residues. Germline loops: CDR1 MDHEN, CDR2 SYDVKM. Written as DNA, the CDR3 is TGTGCCAGCAGTTTATCCCCCCACTCCCCACGCGATGAAAAACTGTTTTTT. Translating it yields CASSLSPHSPRDEKLFF. Using reference TRBV28 and TRBJ1-4 for the parts outside the CDR3, the full variable domain is DVKVTQSSRYLVKRTGEKVFLECVQDMDHENMFWYRQDPGLGLRLIYFSYDVKMKEKGDIPEGYSVSREKKERFSLILESASTNQTSMYLCASSLSPHSPRDEKLFFGSGTQLSVL.

This chain connects TRBV7-8 to TRBJ1-1, with 7 bases fitting TRBD1. Germline lookup yields CDR1 SGHVS and CDR2 FQNEAQ. V was clipped by 4 bases and J by 1 base; unmatched bases: 3. The CDR3 runs 14 residues. In DNA form, the CDR3 reads TGTGCCAGCAGCTCCGGGACAGAGAACACTGAAGCTTTCTTT. Protein: CASSSGTENTEAFF.

The rearrangement uses TRBV30 and TRBJ1-1; D is undetermined. Looked up from germline, CDR1 is GTSNPN and CDR2 is SVGIG (reference sequence). The CDR3 extends over 11 amino acids. V was clipped by 2 bases and J by 7 bases, with 8 bases between them. The CDR3 loop reads CAWSLVIEAFF. DNA of the CDR3: TGTGCCTGGAGTCTAGTTATTGAAGCTTTCTTT.

The gene calls are TRBV7-8 and TRBJ1-6, with D maybe TRBD1 (5 bases). This CDR3 contains 14 residues. Trimming took off 5 bases at V and 9 bases at J, with 14 bases between the two ends. The germline gives CDR1 SGHVS, CDR2 FQNEAQ. The CDR3 reads CASSQTVETSPLHF. The CDR3 nucleotides read TGTGCCAGCAGCCAGACAGTGGAGACTTCACCCCTCCACTTT.

V and J are TRBV7-3 and TRBJ2-3, with 12 bases aligning to TRBD2. J gave up 3 bases and V 6 bases, and 4 bases lay outside the gene matches. This CDR3 spans 15 amino acids. Germline V CDR1 and CDR2: SGHTA, FQGTGA. The CDR3 coding sequence is TGTGCCAGCAGGCTAGCGGGGGGGCCGACAGATACGCAGTATTTT. This gives the protein CASRLAGGPTDTQYF.

This clone has only a few counts. Mismatch with germline at one junction end may stem from a read error. The chain links TRBV5-6 to TRBJ1-2; TRBD1 is a possible D gene (6 bases). The CDR3 runs 15 residues. The V gene's germline CDR1 is SGHDT and CDR2 YYEEEE. The CDR3 DNA is TGTGCCAGCAGTTTGGTCACAGGGTTTAACTATGGCTACACCTTC. Amino acid sequence: CASSLVTGFNYGYTF.

J is TRBJ1-2 and V is TRBV5-1; TRBD1 agrees at 7 bases. The germline CDR1 and CDR2 sequences are SGHRS and YFSETQ. CDR3 length: 15 amino acids. Losses at the gene ends were 0 bases for V and 1 base for J; bases not matched to a gene: 3. The CDR3 sequence: CASSLGDSFNYGYTF. CDR3 coding DNA: TGCGCCAGCAGCTTGGGGGACAGTTTTAACTATGGCTACACCTTC.

This clone was recorded only once. The genes are TRBV10-3 and TRBJ1-5; perhaps TRBD1 as D (6 bases). V lost 6 bases and J 4 bases, leaving 13 bases between the germline ends. The CDR3 runs 14 residues. Germline loops: CDR1 ENHRY, CDR2 SYGVKD. DNA of the CDR3: TGTGCCATCAGCCCAGGGGTCGCGAATCAGCCCCAGCATTTT. Translation gives CAISPGVANQPQHF.

This chain uses TRBV5-1 with TRBJ2-7, with D perhaps matching TRBD2 (6 bases). CDR3 length: 15 residues. Trimming removed 4 bases at V and 2 bases at J, with 16 bases between. The V gene's germline CDR1 is SGHRS and CDR2 YFSETQ. The CDR3 protein is CASSLSRESPYEQYF. CDR3 DNA: TGCGCCAGCAGCCTGAGTCGGGAGTCCCCCTACGAGCAGTACTTC.

V and J are TRBV25-1 and TRBJ2-6, with a tentative D call TRBD2 (5 bases). The CDR3 extends over 16 amino acids. Germline CDR1 and CDR2: MGHDK and SYGVNS. V lost 4 bases and J lost 2, with 12 bases in between. The CDR3 protein is CASSGGPIPGANVLTF. In DNA form, the CDR3 reads TGTGCCAGCAGTGGCGGGCCTATACCTGGGGCCAACGTCCTGACTTTC. The variable domain in full, completed from reference TRBV25-1 and TRBJ2-6, reads EADIYQTPRYLVIGTGKKITLECSQTMGHDKMYWYQQDPGMELHLIHYSYGVNSTEKGDLSSESTVSRIRTEHFPLTLESARPSHTSQYLCASSGGPIPGANVLTFGAGSRLTVL.

The chain couples TRBV27 to TRBJ2-5, with D maybe TRBD2 (5 bases). Germline V CDR1 and CDR2: MNHEY, SMNVEV (reference sequence). V gave up 4 bases and J gave up 5 bases, with 20 bases separating them. The CDR3 covers 16 residues. CDR3 nucleotide sequence: TGTGCCAGCAGTTCCACTAGGCCCTTAATAACGGAGACCCAGTACTTC. Protein: CASSSTRPLITETQYF.

The chain has TRBV7-5 and TRBJ2-7; the table's D call of TRBD1 was not tested on the DNA. TRBV7-5 is annotated as a pseudogene. This CDR3 is 19 amino acids long. CDR3 loop: CVRSLALPFGQIPPYEQYF. The DNA for the CDR3 is TGTGTCAGAAGCTTAGCGCTTCCCTTTGGACAGATTCCACCCTACGAGCAGTACTTC.

The chain links TRBV7-9 to TRBJ1-1; TRBD1 agrees at 7 bases. This CDR3 contains 14 residues. CDR1 is SEHNR and CDR2 is FQNEAQ in the germline V gene (reference sequence). The V and J ends lost 2 bases and 3 bases, in that order; junction bases with no gene match: 3. This CDR3 is CASSLLTGDTEAFF. DNA for the CDR3: TGTGCCAGCAGCTTACTAACAGGGGACACTGAAGCTTTCTTT.